The present TCR beta chain was sequenced within a study of human T cells and chemical hapten exposure. The overall study: Throughout the approximately 24-week study, diphenylcyclopropenone was applied weekly to the patients' scalps.

V was shortened by 0 bases and J by 14 bases, with 10 bases between the two germline ends. Germline assignment: CDR1 SGHTA and CDR2 FQGNSA. This CDR3 spans 12 amino acids. As to this clonotype: Its specificity is unknown.

Time point meaning: patch test 3, about 24 weeks after DPC sensitization. Treatment specified: therapeutic diphenylcyclopropenone sensitization with weekly scalp DPC. Whole-study findings and limits: TCRs at high frequency, those above 1 in 1000, did not change with DPC sensitization.

TCRdb reprocessed the RACE reads with MiXCR, giving one entry per CDR3 protein. The sample includes approximately 80,000 distinct CDR3 sequences, roughly 10% of them seen just once. The sequence was collected from a woman aged 45-59 years with alopecia areata. Some clones in this sample may be carry-over from other donors' samples. Sequencing used whole blood, obtained in connection with sensitization to the hapten diphenylcyclopropenone (DPC). The gene calls are TRBV7-2 and TRBJ1-4, with D unresolved. CDR3 amino acids: CASSLAMGKLFF. The CDR3 DNA sequence: TGTGCCAGCAGCTTAGCTATGGGGAAGCTGTTTTTT.